This TCR beta chain was obtained from a study of cytomegalovirus exposure and HLA in healthy donors. This clone appeared a few times. Primers: 60 Vbeta forward and 13 Jbeta reverse. Measured with immunoSEQ multiplex PCR; TCRdb has only the in-frame clones, and not every one. Counted here are some 180,000 clones, about 79% occurring once; the ten biggest clones make up around 1.6%. The CDR3 extends over 12 amino acids. V lost 6 bases and J 3 bases, leaving 9 bases between the germline ends. From germline, CDR1 is MDHEN and CDR2 SYDVKM. The receptor's source is a man in his late teens or twenties in good health and CMV-seronegative. The chain recombines TRBV28 with TRBJ2-7, with D maybe TRBD1 (5 bases). Source material: PBMCs. This chain's CDR3 is CASRGVRYEQYF. DNA for the CDR3: TGTGCCAGCAGAGGGGTACGCTACGAGCAGTACTTC.